The present T cell receptor (beta chain) was sequenced within a study of OX40 agonist ivuxolimab in advanced cancers. For the study in its entirety: Ivuxolimab, which targeted the costimulatory receptor OX40 (CD134), was an agonistic, fully human IgG2 monoclonal antibody. Intravenous ivuxolimab was administered to patients every 2 weeks at six dose levels: 0.01, 0.1, 0.3, 1.5, 3 and 10 mg/kg. Among the approximately 50 dose-escalation patients, 19 had hepatocellular carcinoma, approximately 15 melanoma, 9 renal cell carcinoma and 9 head and neck cancer. The dose-escalation cohort was 80% to 90% male with a mean age of around 64 years, ranging from roughly 20 to 80. Prior anti-PD-1, anti-PD-L1 or anti-CTLA-4 therapy was permitted, and checkpoint inhibitors had been received by around 39% of dose-escalation patients. Partial responses were achieved by three dose-escalation patients, of whom one had hepatocellular carcinoma and two had cutaneous melanoma. The point of sequencing TCRbeta in the periphery was to test whether ivuxolimab changed TCR sequence diversity and drove clonal T-cell expansion. The paper reports the monotherapy dose-escalation portion (N = 52 patients) of the phase I ivuxolimab trial. What the study reported, not specific to this receptor: Low levels of normalized T-cell clonal expansion were also shown by some nonresponding patients. Which antigens the clonally expanded peripheral T cells were specific for was not determined. At doses of 0.1 to 3.0 mg/kg, clonal expansion of both CD4+ and CD8+ blood T cells was observed from baseline to week 6. In the 0.1-3.0 mg/kg groups, partial responders had among the lowest normalized peripheral clonal expansion, particularly in CD8+ T cells. After ivuxolimab, more expanded clones were found on average in CD8+ T cells than in CD4+ T cells.

Genomic DNA was isolated from the sorted cells so that the TCRbeta CDR3 region could be sequenced. The immunoSEQ Assay was used to sequence the TCRbeta CDR3 regions. Entries here come from immuneACCESS through TCRdb and include only in-frame sequences with V and J called. Some clones fail to appear in such tables; in the studies checked, an unresolved V gene covers under half of the shortfall, and the cause of the remainder is unknown. This sample is represented by about 48,000 clones; approximately 89% of them were singletons. Of the sample, around 5.6% is held by the ten largest clones. Regarding this clone: Its antigen is currently not known. No per-base quality is available; no much larger clone lies one base away.

Patients with autoimmune disease history or receiving systemic immunosuppression were excluded from the trial. Peripheral blood for TCR sequencing was drawn from every dose cohort at baseline, at cycle 4 day 1 and at cycle 7 day 1. Samples came from an open-label, multicenter, first-in-human phase I dose-escalation trial of ivuxolimab. Adults with locally advanced or metastatic melanoma, renal cell, hepatocellular, or head and neck squamous cell carcinoma were enrolled in the trial. Before TCR sequencing, CD4+ and CD8+ T cells were separately sorted from peripheral blood. The CDR3 goes from the cysteine to the phenylalanine over 12 residues. Kept here is only the CDR3 DNA, which spans 36 bases and is read in frame from base 1. Per the germline V gene, MNHNS is the CDR1 and SASEGT is the CDR2. A distance of 6 bases separates the germline ends of V and J, which lose 4 bases and 5 bases respectively.

The chain couples TRBV6-1 to TRBJ2-4, with the D gene not clear enough to name. The clonotype comes from an adult with an advanced solid tumor such as melanoma, head and neck, liver or kidney cancer. This specimen consisted of CD4+ or CD8+ T cells sorted from blood, obtained in a trial of the OX40 agonist ivuxolimab. The DNA sequence reads TGTGCCAGCAGTGTGCCCCAAAACATTCAGTACTTC. This sequence encodes CASSVPQNIQYF.